The rows below give T cell receptor beta chains drawn from one sample of a study of CD8+ T cells in alopecia areata. TCRdb's table, derived via immunoSEQ multiplex PCR, lists solely in-frame clones and lacks some. The repertoire holds some 190,000 clones, with approximately 51% as singletons. Material: CD8+ T cells sorted from blood, obtained at roughly week 52, from a patient treated with tofacitinib. These receptors were taken from a human donor with alopecia areata. CDR3s include the opening cysteine and the closing phenylalanine or tryptophan. The D gene is left open where the match is weak. Not every row has a clone size; where given, it reads once, few, many or a size class.

clone size: NA; CDR3 length: 15; V gene: TRBV10-3; J gene: TRBJ2-7; D gene: NA; CDR3 protein: CAISERNSGNYEQYF; CDR3 DNA: TGTGCCATCAGTGAAAGGAATAGCGGAAACTACGAGCAGTACTTC
clone size: NA; CDR3 length: 14; V gene: TRBV5-1; J gene: TRBJ1-6; D gene: NA; CDR3 protein: CASRMEGYNSPLHF; CDR3 DNA: TGCGCCAGCAGGATGGAGGGGTATAATTCACCCCTCCACTTT
clone size: NA; CDR3 length: 16; V gene: TRBV9; J gene: TRBJ2-1; D gene: NA; CDR3 protein: CASSGTGPRSYNEQFF; CDR3 DNA: TGTGCCAGCAGCGGAACAGGTCCCCGCTCCTACAATGAGCAGTTCTTC
clone size: few; CDR3 length: 13; V gene: TRBV2; J gene: TRBJ2-7; D gene: NA; CDR3 protein: CASSDGMGDEQYF; CDR3 DNA: TGTGCCAGCAGTGACGGGATGGGGGACGAGCAGTACTTC
clone size: NA; CDR3 length: 16; V gene: TRBV25-1; J gene: TRBJ2-1; D gene: NA; CDR3 protein: CASSERAGSAYNEQFF; CDR3 DNA: TGTGCCAGCAGTGAACGGGCCGGGTCAGCCTACAATGAGCAGTTCTTC
clone size: NA; CDR3 length: 13; V gene: TRBV5-6; J gene: TRBJ2-7; D gene: TRBD2; CDR3 protein: CATSSGDSYEQYF; CDR3 DNA: TGTGCCACCTCTAGCGGGGACTCCTACGAGCAGTACTTC
clone size: NA; CDR3 length: 16; V gene: TRBV27; J gene: TRBJ2-7; D gene: NA; CDR3 protein: CASSLRGDRPGGEQYF; CDR3 DNA: TGTGCCAGCAGTTTACGCGGGGACAGGCCGGGGGGCGAGCAGTACTTC
clone size: few; CDR3 length: 12; V gene: TRBV10-3; J gene: TRBJ2-1; D gene: NA; CDR3 protein: CAINPGFSEQFF; CDR3 DNA: TGTGCCATCAATCCAGGGTTTAGTGAGCAGTTCTTC
clone size: few; CDR3 length: 13; V gene: TRBV7-3; J gene: TRBJ2-1; D gene: NA; CDR3 protein: CASSLKGYNEQFF; CDR3 DNA: TGTGCCAGCAGCTTAAAGGGTTACAATGAGCAGTTCTTC
clone size: NA; CDR3 length: 12; V gene: TRBV7-2; J gene: TRBJ2-7; D gene: NA; CDR3 protein: CASSSDWGTQYF; CDR3 DNA: TGTGCCAGCAGCTCGGACTGGGGAACGCAGTACTTC
clone size: few; CDR3 length: 15; V gene: TRBV9; J gene: TRBJ1-2; D gene: TRBD1; CDR3 protein: CASSTRQGTNYGYTF; CDR3 DNA: TGTGCCAGCAGCACCCGACAGGGAACTAACTATGGCTACACCTTC
clone size: NA; CDR3 length: 13; V gene: TRBV5-1; J gene: TRBJ1-2; D gene: NA; CDR3 protein: CASSPGRGDGYTF; CDR3 DNA: TGCGCCAGCAGCCCCGGCAGGGGAGATGGCTACACCTTC
clone size: NA; CDR3 length: 15; V gene: TRBV5-1; J gene: TRBJ1-5; D gene: TRBD1; CDR3 protein: CASSPMTGNDQPQHF; CDR3 DNA: TGCGCCAGCAGCCCAATGACAGGGAATGATCAGCCCCAGCATTTT
clone size: few; CDR3 length: 16; V gene: TRBV25-1; J gene: TRBJ2-1; D gene: NA; CDR3 protein: CASVGRAAESYNEQFF; CDR3 DNA: TGTGCCAGCGTGGGCAGGGCCGCGGAGTCCTACAATGAGCAGTTCTTC
clone size: many; CDR3 length: 13; V gene: TRBV7-8; J gene: TRBJ2-3; D gene: NA; CDR3 protein: CASSRELADTQYF; CDR3 DNA: TGTGCCAGCAGCCGAGAGCTAGCAGATACGCAGTATTTT
clone size: NA; CDR3 length: 18; V gene: TRBV27; J gene: TRBJ1-5; D gene: TRBD1; CDR3 protein: CASSSQTFWGQGDQPQHF; CDR3 DNA: TGTGCCAGCAGTTCTCAAACCTTCTGGGGACAGGGAGATCAGCCCCAGCATTTT
clone size: few; CDR3 length: 15; V gene: TRBV5-1; J gene: TRBJ2-3; D gene: NA; CDR3 protein: CASSLEQVITDTQYF; CDR3 DNA: TGCGCCAGCAGCTTGGAACAAGTTATCACAGATACGCAGTATTTT
clone size: NA; CDR3 length: 13; V gene: TRBV7-9; J gene: TRBJ2-1; D gene: NA; CDR3 protein: CASSSSLLSEQFF; CDR3 DNA: TGTGCCAGCAGCTCTAGTTTATTGTCGGAGCAGTTCTTC
clone size: NA; CDR3 length: 12; V gene: TRBV7-8; J gene: TRBJ2-1; D gene: NA; CDR3 protein: CASSFSFDEQFF; CDR3 DNA: TGTGCCAGCAGCTTCTCCTTCGATGAGCAGTTCTTC
clone size: few; CDR3 length: 16; V gene: TRBV13; J gene: TRBJ1-3; D gene: NA; CDR3 protein: CASSFAGLLSGNTIYF; CDR3 DNA: TGTGCCAGCAGCTTTGCAGGGTTGCTCTCTGGAAACACCATATATTTT
clone size: NA; CDR3 length: 16; V gene: TRBV5-6; J gene: TRBJ2-3; D gene: TRBD2; CDR3 protein: CASSPQTGGGPDTQYF; CDR3 DNA: TGTGCCAGCAGCCCACAGACGGGAGGAGGGCCAGATACGCAGTATTTT
clone size: NA; CDR3 length: 18; V gene: TRBV5-4; J gene: TRBJ2-5; D gene: TRBD2; CDR3 protein: CASSLSVEAGGRGETQYF; CDR3 DNA: TGTGCCAGCAGCTTGAGCGTTGAAGCGGGGGGCCGCGGGGAGACCCAGTACTTC
clone size: NA; CDR3 length: 13; V gene: TRBV25-1; J gene: TRBJ2-7; D gene: NA; CDR3 protein: CASSEVGGDEQYF; CDR3 DNA: TGTGCCAGCAGTGAAGTAGGGGGGGACGAGCAGTACTTC
clone size: NA; CDR3 length: 13; V gene: TRBV29-1; J gene: TRBJ2-1; D gene: NA; CDR3 protein: CSVEDNPGGEQFF; CDR3 DNA: TGCAGCGTTGAAGATAATCCGGGCGGTGAGCAGTTCTTC
clone size: NA; CDR3 length: 13; V gene: TRBV30; J gene: TRBJ1-6; D gene: NA; CDR3 protein: CAWSVQEYSPLHF; CDR3 DNA: TGTGCCTGGAGTGTTCAGGAATACTCACCCCTCCACTTT
clone size: NA; CDR3 length: 13; V gene: TRBV29-1; J gene: TRBJ2-2; D gene: NA; CDR3 protein: CSATRGNTGELFF; CDR3 DNA: TGCAGCGCAACCAGGGGGAACACCGGGGAGCTGTTTTTT
clone size: NA; CDR3 length: 17; V gene: TRBV7-2; J gene: TRBJ2-1; D gene: TRBD1; CDR3 protein: CASRGQGAATSYNEQFF; CDR3 DNA: TGTGCCAGCAGAGGACAGGGGGCAGCGACCTCCTACAATGAGCAGTTCTTC
clone size: NA; CDR3 length: 14; V gene: TRBV5-6; J gene: TRBJ1-6; D gene: TRBD1; CDR3 protein: CASSVGQGDSPLHF; CDR3 DNA: TGTGCCAGCAGCGTAGGACAGGGGGATTCACCCCTCCACTTT
clone size: NA; CDR3 length: 15; V gene: TRBV2; J gene: TRBJ1-6; D gene: NA; CDR3 protein: CASSEGRFYNSPLHF; CDR3 DNA: TGTGCCAGCAGTGAAGGCAGATTCTATAATTCACCCCTCCACTTT
clone size: NA; CDR3 length: 12; V gene: TRBV29-1; J gene: TRBJ2-3; D gene: NA; CDR3 protein: CSVEGSTDTQYF; CDR3 DNA: TGCAGCGTTGAAGGGAGCACAGATACGCAGTATTTT
clone size: few; CDR3 length: 15; V gene: TRBV29-1; J gene: TRBJ2-1; D gene: TRBD2; CDR3 protein: CSVEDRSGGYNEQFF; CDR3 DNA: TGCAGCGTTGAAGATAGGAGCGGGGGGTACAATGAGCAGTTCTTC
clone size: NA; CDR3 length: 16; V gene: TRBV4-3; J gene: TRBJ2-3; D gene: NA; CDR3 protein: CASSQGSSLSTDTQYF; CDR3 DNA: TGCGCCAGCAGCCAAGGATCCAGCCTGAGCACAGATACGCAGTATTTT
clone size: NA; CDR3 length: 17; V gene: TRBV15; J gene: TRBJ1-4; D gene: NA; CDR3 protein: CATSREARQSINEKLFF; CDR3 DNA: TGTGCCACCAGCAGAGAAGCTAGGCAGTCGATTAATGAAAAACTGTTTTTT
clone size: NA; CDR3 length: 13; V gene: TRBV7-8; J gene: TRBJ2-2; D gene: NA; CDR3 protein: CASRVRSLGELFF; CDR3 DNA: TGTGCCAGCAGAGTCCGTAGCCTCGGGGAGCTGTTTTTT
clone size: few; CDR3 length: 15; V gene: TRBV7-2; J gene: TRBJ2-7; D gene: TRBD2; CDR3 protein: CASSLGGLANYEQYF; CDR3 DNA: TGTGCCAGCAGCTTAGGGGGACTAGCCAACTACGAGCAGTACTTC
clone size: NA; CDR3 length: 16; V gene: TRBV11-2; J gene: TRBJ1-4; D gene: TRBD1; CDR3 protein: CASSHRDRGSDEKLFF; CDR3 DNA: TGTGCCAGCAGCCACCGGGACAGGGGATCTGATGAAAAACTGTTTTTT
clone size: once; CDR3 length: 11; V gene: TRBV25-1; J gene: TRBJ1-1; D gene: TRBD1; CDR3 protein: CASNPQGAAFF; CDR3 DNA: TGTGCCAGCAACCCACAGGGGGCGGCTTTCTTT
clone size: NA; CDR3 length: 15; V gene: TRBV4-3; J gene: TRBJ1-6; D gene: NA; CDR3 protein: CASSQLMGTAAPLHF; CDR3 DNA: TGCGCCAGCAGCCAGCTTATGGGCACAGCGGCACCCCTCCACTTT